The TCR beta chain described here comes from a study of blood T cell repertoires in COVID-19 (dated by TCRdb to about 2020). With respect to the entire study: Samples from collaborators originated in the United States, Italy and Spain and spanned both the acute and convalescent phases of COVID-19. Where available, HLA class I and class II types were taken from metadata supplied by the sample provider and were not determined by assay-based typing. A de-identified subject ID, COVID-19 status, age in years and sex were almost always included in the sample metadata. The repertoires were made available in a free public database intended to serve as a resource for research on the immune response to SARS-CoV-2. The material from the prospective study consisted of cDNA or gDNA derived from T cells, B-cell-depleted T cells, or PBMCs. The samples were drawn from the first 160 participants of the ongoing ImmuneRACE study and from over 950 subjects provided by 6 global collaborators. Subjects who had been exposed to COVID-19, were actively infected with it, or had recovered from it provided the deeply sampled blood TCRbeta repertoires that made up the dataset. The investigation overall reported the following: Clinical and demographic metadata were provided uncurated, with the amount varying by source and participant.

The collaborating institutions used their own protocols to collect whole blood in K2EDTA tubes. For TCRbeta analysis, collaborator samples were shipped as frozen whole blood, as isolated PBMCs, or as DNA extracted from either sample type. TCRbeta CDR3 regions were amplified from genomic DNA using the immunoSEQ Assay, a bias-controlled multiplex PCR. The paper's data handling went like this. The number of nucleated cells in each sample was estimated from the amplification of reference gene primers within the assay. To quantify the absolute abundance of each unique TCRbeta CDR3 rearrangement, sequence reads were collapsed and filtered. For each sample, productive Simpson clonality was calculated as the square root of Simpson's diversity index over productive rearrangements. Drawn from immuneACCESS, this table holds only the in-frame rearrangements with V and J called that TCRdb kept. Clones are partly lost; checked studies trace under half to an unresolved V gene and leave the rest unexplained. Clonal size and the V and J genes are those of that table, whereas D and trimming came from the DNA. The sample has 15,000 to 20,000 clones on record, about 90% of them singletons. The ten top clones hold around 4.7% of the sample.

As to this clone: The antigen it binds to is not known. No quality values exist for individual bases; no much larger clone is one base distant.

This TCR was recovered from a man between 60 and 75 years old with active COVID-19. The material sequenced was peripheral blood.

The nucleotides read TGTGCCAGCAGCCTGGGACATCTATATTCACCCCTCCACTTT. Its translation is CASSLGHLYSPLHF. This chain is built from TRBV27 and TRBJ1-6; the D gene is perhaps TRBD1, on 6 matching bases. Counted from cysteine to phenylalanine, this CDR3 has 14 amino acids. The only DNA kept is the CDR3, 42 bases in frame from the first base. Based on the germline V gene (reference sequence), the CDR1 and CDR2 sequences are MNHEY and SMNVEV. The germline ends are 14 bases apart after V is trimmed by 6 bases and J by 8 bases.